This TCR beta chain came from a study of identical twins. Study-wide findings and caveats: In zero-insertion analyses, partial confounding could arise from invariant MAIT and iNKT cells. Out-of-frame sharing of TCR alpha in monozygotic twins was underestimated by models.

Only a few counts were recorded for this clonotype. No antigen is known for it. Unique molecular identifiers were present on cDNA, and template switching added a universal primer site. TCRdb used MiXCR to reprocess the 5' RACE reads, holding one entry per CDR3 protein. The sample lists more than 1.5 million distinct CDR3 sequences; more than 30% were seen once. Germline lookup yields CDR1 LGHDT and CDR2 YNNKEL (reference sequence). The CDR3 sequence is 18 residues long. The trim removed 1 base at V and 0 bases at J, leaving 2 bases unmatched. Sequenced sample: cord blood. The sequence derives from a newborn girl in good health. The chain has TRBV3-1 and TRBJ2-6, with 11 bases fitting TRBD2. The CDR3 sequence: CASSQGLAGFSGANVLTF. CDR3 DNA: TGTGCCAGCAGCCAAGGACTAGCGGGGTTCTCTGGGGCCAACGTCCTGACTTTC.